These 3 T cell receptor beta chains originate from one sample sequenced in a study of T-cell reconstitution after alpha-beta-depleted transplantation in children. It was with unique molecular identifiers that the TCRbeta library was prepared. MiXCR, applied by TCRdb to the PCR reads, yields one record per CDR3 protein. The table records about 540,000 distinct CDR3 sequences, approximately 20% of them present only once. Specimen: PBMCs from the stem cell graft donor, collected from the stem cell graft. These receptors all stem from a human donor who donated a stem cell graft to a child with acute lymphoblastic leukemia.

The V call is TRBV5-6, the J call TRBJ2-1, with TRBD2 as a possible D gene (5 bases). CDR1 and CDR2 (germline): SGHDT, YYEEEE. V lost 4 bases and J 5 bases, leaving 16 bases between the germline ends. The CDR3 consists of 15 residues. CDR3 region: CASSLSGRGNNEQFF. The CDR3 region has the DNA TGTGCCAGCAGCCTAAGCGGCCGAGGGAACAATGAGCAGTTCTTC.

This rearrangement joins TRBV2 to TRBJ2-6; no clear D. Germline values: CDR1 SNHLY, CDR2 FYNNEI. The CDR3 totals 14 residues. V was cut by 10 bases and J by 0 bases, with 10 bases left in between. CDR3 nucleotide sequence: TGTGCCACTGAGTCCGGCTCTGGGGCCAACGTCCTGACTTTC. Protein product: CATESGSGANVLTF. The full variable domain, rest sourced from reference TRBV2 and TRBJ2-6, is EPEVTQTPSHQVTQMGQEVILRCVPISNHLYFYWYRQILGQKVEFLVSFYNNEISEKSEIFDDQFSVERPDGSNFTLKIRSTKLEDSAMYFCATESGSGANVLTFGAGSRLTVL.

The V call is TRBV29-1, the J call TRBJ2-2; no clear D. The length of the CDR3 is 12 residues. Trimming stripped 3 bases from V and 6 bases from J, with 8 bases between. The V gene's germline CDR1 is SQVTM and CDR2 ANQGSEA. CDR3 sequence: CSVDTWAGELFF. The CDR3 nucleotides are TGCAGCGTTGACACGTGGGCCGGGGAGCTGTTTTTT.